This T cell receptor (beta chain) was profiled in a study of metastatic and nonmetastatic thyroid tumors. At the level of the study: Comparative analysis of repertoires was undertaken across blood and tumor or nodule tissue obtained from malignant and benign thyroid patients. Study-level points and caveats: For both blood and tumor, malignant thyroid tumors reportedly showed significantly higher TCR beta diversity than benign nodules did.

Original processing notes: Differences in CDR3 between clinicopathological groups were drawn on to build a classifier intended to discriminate distant-metastatic papillary thyroid cancer patients. MiXCR re-clonotyped the PCR reads for TCRdb. TCRdb, not the authors, supplied the V and J calls. Of roughly 25,000 clones in the sample, over 10% are singletons; the top ten hold approximately 4.9%. On this clone itself: Its specificity is unknown. At one end the junction does not follow the germline gene, possibly because of a read error.

From germline, CDR1 is SGHRS and CDR2 YFSETQ. The CDR3 has 15 residues. Among the patients, none had received any treatment before thyroid surgery. This rearrangement joins TRBV5-1 to TRBJ2-3, with 7 bases aligning to TRBD2. The sequenced material came from blood. The origin of this receptor is a female donor with papillary thyroid cancer or a benign thyroid nodule (not recorded which). Some clones in this sample may be carry-over from other donors' samples. The CDR3 sequence: CASSKRDPSTYTQYF. The CDR3 nucleotides read TGCGCCAGCTCTAAGCGGGATCCTAGCACATATACGCAGTATTTT.